The clone carrying this T cell receptor beta chain was found many times. Its antigen is currently unknown. The sample originates from a study of T-cell reconstitution after alpha-beta-depleted transplantation in children. Study-wide results and caveats: At the one-year point after transplant, T-cell counts and TCRbeta diversity were found to come mostly from T cells that had been newly produced. In some patients, recipient T cells and intrathymic progenitors surviving conditioning explained high day-60 diversity.

For TCRbeta, the library was prepared with unique molecular identifiers. TCRdb reprocessed the PCR reads via MiXCR and lists one record per CDR3 protein. The table records hundreds of thousands of distinct CDR3 sequences, 13% of them present only once. Germline V gene data show CDR1 as SGHRS and CDR2 as YFSETQ. The CDR3 is 16 residues long. V was pared by 4 bases and J by 4 bases, with 7 bases of the junction left unmatched. The chain couples TRBV5-1 to TRBJ2-2, with 10 nucleotides matching TRBD2. The receptor was isolated from a girl aged 2 to 9 with congenital amegakaryocytic thrombocytopenia, due to receive a stem cell transplant. The material was PBMCs, obtained before TCRalphabeta/CD19-depleted stem cell transplant. The CDR3 region has the DNA TGCGCCAGCAGCCCACCGGGACTAGCGAGCACCGGGGAGCTGTTTTTT. The encoded protein is CASSPPGLASTGELFF.